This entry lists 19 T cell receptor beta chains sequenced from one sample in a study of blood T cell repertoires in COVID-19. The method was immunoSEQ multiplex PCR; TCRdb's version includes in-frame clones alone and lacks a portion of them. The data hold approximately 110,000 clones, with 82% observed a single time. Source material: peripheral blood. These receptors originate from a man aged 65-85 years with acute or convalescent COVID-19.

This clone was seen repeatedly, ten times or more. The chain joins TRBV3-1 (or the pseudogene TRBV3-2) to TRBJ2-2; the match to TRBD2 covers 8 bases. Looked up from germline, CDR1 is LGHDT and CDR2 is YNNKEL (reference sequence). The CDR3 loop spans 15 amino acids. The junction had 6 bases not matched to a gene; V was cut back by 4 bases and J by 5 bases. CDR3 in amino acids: CASSLGGARTGELFF. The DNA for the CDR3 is TGTGCCAGCAGCCTCGGGGGGGCCCGAACCGGGGAGCTGTTTTTT.

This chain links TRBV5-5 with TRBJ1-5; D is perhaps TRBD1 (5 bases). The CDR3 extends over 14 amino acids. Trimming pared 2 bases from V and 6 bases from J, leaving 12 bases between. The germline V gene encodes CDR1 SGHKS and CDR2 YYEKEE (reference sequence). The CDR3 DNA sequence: TGTGCCAGCAGCTTCGACAACAGGTTTCAGCCCCAGCATTTT. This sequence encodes CASSFDNRFQPQHF.

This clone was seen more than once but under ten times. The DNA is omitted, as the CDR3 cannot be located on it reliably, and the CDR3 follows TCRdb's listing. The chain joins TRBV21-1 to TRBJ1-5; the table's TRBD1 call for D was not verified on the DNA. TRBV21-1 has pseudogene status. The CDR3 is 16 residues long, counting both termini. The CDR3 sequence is CASSNRVGHGNQPQHF.

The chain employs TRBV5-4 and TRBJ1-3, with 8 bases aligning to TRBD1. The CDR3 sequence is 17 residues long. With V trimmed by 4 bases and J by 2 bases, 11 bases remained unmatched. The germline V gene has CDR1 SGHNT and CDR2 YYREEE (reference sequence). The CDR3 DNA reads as TGTGCCAGCAGCGACAGGGGCAGGAGGAGGACTGGAAACACCATATATTTT. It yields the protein CASSDRGRRRTGNTIYF. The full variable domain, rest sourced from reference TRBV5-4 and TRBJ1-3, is ETGVTQSPTHLIKTRGQQVTLRCSSQSGHNTVSWYQQALGQGPQFIFQYYREEENGRGNFPPRFSGLQFPNYSSELNVNALELDDSALYLCASSDRGRRRTGNTIYFGEGSWLTVV.

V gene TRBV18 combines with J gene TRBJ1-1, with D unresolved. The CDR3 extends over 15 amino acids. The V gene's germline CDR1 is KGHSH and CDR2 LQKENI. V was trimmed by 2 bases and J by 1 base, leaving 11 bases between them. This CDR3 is CASSPFSDGNTEAFF. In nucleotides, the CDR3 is TGTGCCAGCTCACCATTTAGTGATGGGAACACTGAAGCTTTCTTT.

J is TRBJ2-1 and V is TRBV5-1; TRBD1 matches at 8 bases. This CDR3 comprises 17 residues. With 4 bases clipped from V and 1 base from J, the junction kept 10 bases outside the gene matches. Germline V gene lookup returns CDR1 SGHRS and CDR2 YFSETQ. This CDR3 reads CASSRTGGVNSYNEQFF. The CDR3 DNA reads TGCGCCAGCAGCAGAACAGGGGGTGTCAATTCCTACAATGAGCAGTTCTTC. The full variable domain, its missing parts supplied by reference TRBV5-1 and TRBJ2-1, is KAGVTQTPRYLIKTRGQQVTLSCSPISGHRSVSWYQQTPGQGLQFLFEYFSETQRNKGNFPGRFSGRQFSNSRSEMNVSTLELGDSALYLCASSRTGGVNSYNEQFFGPGTRLTVL.

CDR3 amino acids: CASSLSFGDTQYF. The CDR3 nucleotides are TGTGCCAGCAGCTTATCATTCGGAGATACGCAGTATTTT. The chain uses TRBV7-2 and TRBJ2-3; no clear D gene. V was trimmed by 2 bases and J by 5 bases, leaving 8 bases between them. The germline gives CDR1 SGHTA, CDR2 FQGNSA. This CDR3 spans 13 amino acids.

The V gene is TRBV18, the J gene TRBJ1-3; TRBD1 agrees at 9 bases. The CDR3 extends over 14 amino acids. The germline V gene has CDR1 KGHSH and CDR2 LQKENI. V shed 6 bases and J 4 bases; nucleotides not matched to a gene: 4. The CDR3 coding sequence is TGTGCCAGCTCGGGACAGGGAAACGGAAACACCATATATTTT. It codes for CASSGQGNGNTIYF.

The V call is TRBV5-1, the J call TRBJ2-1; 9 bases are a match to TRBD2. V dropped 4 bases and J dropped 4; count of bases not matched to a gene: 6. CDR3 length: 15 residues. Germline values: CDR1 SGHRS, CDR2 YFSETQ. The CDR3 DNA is TGCGCCAGCAGCGGCCAGGGACTAGCTTACAATGAGCAGTTCTTC. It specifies CASSGQGLAYNEQFF.

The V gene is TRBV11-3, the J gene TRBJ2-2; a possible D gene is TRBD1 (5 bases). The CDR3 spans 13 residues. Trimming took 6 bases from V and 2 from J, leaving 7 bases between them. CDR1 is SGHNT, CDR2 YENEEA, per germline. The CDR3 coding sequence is TGTGCCAGCAGTAGGACAAACACCGGGGAGCTGTTTTTT. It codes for CASSRTNTGELFF.

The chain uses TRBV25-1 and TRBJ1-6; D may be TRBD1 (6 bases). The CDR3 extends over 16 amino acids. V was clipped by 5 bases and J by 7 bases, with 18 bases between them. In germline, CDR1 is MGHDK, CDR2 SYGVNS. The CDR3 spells CASSRPGAGGNSPLHF. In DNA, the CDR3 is TGTGCCAGCAGTCGCCCAGGGGCGGGGGGCAATTCACCCCTCCACTTT.

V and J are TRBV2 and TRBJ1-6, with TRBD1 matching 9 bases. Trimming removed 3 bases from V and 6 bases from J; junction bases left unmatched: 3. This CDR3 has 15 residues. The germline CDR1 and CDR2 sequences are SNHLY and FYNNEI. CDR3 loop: CASSDRTGVNSPLHF. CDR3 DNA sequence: TGTGCCAGCAGTGACCGGACAGGGGTTAATTCACCCCTCCACTTT.

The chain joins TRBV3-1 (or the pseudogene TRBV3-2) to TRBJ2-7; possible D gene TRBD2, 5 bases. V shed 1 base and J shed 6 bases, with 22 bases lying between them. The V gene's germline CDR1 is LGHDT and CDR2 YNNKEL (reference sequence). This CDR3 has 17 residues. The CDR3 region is CASSQVVNPRVTPEQYF. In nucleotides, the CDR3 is TGTGCCAGCAGCCAAGTAGTAAATCCGAGGGTAACTCCCGAGCAGTACTTC.

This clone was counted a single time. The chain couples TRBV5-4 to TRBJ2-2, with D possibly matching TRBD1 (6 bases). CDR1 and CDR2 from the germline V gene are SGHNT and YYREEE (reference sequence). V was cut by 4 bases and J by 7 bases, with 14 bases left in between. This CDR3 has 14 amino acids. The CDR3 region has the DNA TGTGCCAGCAGCGTACAGGGAATCGTCGGGGAGCTGTTTTTT. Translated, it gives CASSVQGIVGELFF.

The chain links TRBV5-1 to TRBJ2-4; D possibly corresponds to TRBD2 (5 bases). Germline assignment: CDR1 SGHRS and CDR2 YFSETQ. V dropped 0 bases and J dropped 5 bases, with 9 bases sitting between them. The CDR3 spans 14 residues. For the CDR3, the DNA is TGCGCCAGCAGCTTGGGCGGGTCCCAAAACATTCAGTACTTC. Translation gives CASSLGGSQNIQYF.

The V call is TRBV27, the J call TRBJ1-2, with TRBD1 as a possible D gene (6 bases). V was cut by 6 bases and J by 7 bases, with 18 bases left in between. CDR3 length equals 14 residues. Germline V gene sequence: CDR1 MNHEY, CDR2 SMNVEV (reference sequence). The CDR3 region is CASRTQGPRSGYTF. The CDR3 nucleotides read TGTGCCAGCAGAACACAGGGACCGAGAAGTGGCTACACCTTC.

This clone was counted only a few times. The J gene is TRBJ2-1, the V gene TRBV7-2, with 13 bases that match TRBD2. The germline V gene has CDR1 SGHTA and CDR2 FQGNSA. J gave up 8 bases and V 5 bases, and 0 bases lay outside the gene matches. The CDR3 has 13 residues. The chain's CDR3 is CASSTSGGDEQFF. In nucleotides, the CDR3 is TGTGCCAGCAGCACTAGCGGGGGGGATGAGCAGTTCTTC. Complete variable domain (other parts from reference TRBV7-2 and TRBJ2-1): GAGVSQSPSNKVTEKGKDVELRCDPISGHTALYWYRQSLGQGLEFLIYFQGNSAPDKSGLPSDRFSAERTGGSVSTLTIQRTQQEDSAVYLCASSTSGGDEQFFGPGTRLTVL.

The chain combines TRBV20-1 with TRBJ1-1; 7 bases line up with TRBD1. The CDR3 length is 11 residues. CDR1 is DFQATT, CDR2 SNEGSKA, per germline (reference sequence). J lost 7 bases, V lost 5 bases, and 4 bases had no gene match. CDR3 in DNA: TGCAGTGCTCGCCGGACAGGTGAAGCTTTCTTT. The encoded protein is CSARRTGEAFF.

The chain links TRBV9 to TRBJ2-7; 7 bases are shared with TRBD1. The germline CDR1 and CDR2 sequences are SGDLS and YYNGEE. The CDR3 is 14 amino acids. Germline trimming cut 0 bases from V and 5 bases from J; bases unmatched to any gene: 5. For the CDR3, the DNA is TGTGCCAGCAGCGTAGTAGGGGGCAAAGACGAGCAGTACTTC. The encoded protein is CASSVVGGKDEQYF.